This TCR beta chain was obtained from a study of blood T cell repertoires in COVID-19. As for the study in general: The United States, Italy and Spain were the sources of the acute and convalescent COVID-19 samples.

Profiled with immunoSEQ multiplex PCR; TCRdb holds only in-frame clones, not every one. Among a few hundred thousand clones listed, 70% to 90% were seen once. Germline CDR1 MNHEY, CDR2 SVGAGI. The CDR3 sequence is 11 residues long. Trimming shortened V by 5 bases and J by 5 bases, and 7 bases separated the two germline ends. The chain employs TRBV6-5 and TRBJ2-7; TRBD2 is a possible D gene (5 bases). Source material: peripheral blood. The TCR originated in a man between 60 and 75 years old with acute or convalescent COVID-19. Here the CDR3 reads CASSPGNEQYF. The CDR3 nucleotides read TGTGCCAGCAGTCCCGGGAACGAGCAGTACTTC.